The 29 T cell receptor beta chains given below trace back to one sample, sequenced in a study of blood T cells in healthy people across ages. A J-beta primer mix and a sample-barcoded 5' primer were used in a second PCR of roughly 6 to 12 cycles. From the 5' RACE reads, TCRdb called clonotypes with MiXCR, one entry per CDR3 protein. The sample comprises approximately 2,000,000 distinct CDR3 sequences, about 39% of which are singletons, and about 21% rests with the top ten. The sequenced material came from blood. The receptors come from a human donor in good health.

The rearrangement joins TRBV7-9 to TRBJ1-2; D may be TRBD1 (5 bases). The V gene lost 1 base and the J gene lost 2 bases, with 14 bases spanning the gap. This CDR3 region has 16 residues. Germline loops: CDR1 SEHNR, CDR2 FQNEAQ (reference sequence). CDR3 loop: CASSLGIRGPNYGYTF. The CDR3 coding sequence is TGTGCCAGCAGCTTAGGAATAAGGGGACCCAACTATGGCTACACCTTC.

The genes are TRBV4-2 and TRBJ1-2, with TRBD1 matching over 10 bases. With 0 bases clipped from V and 2 bases from J, the junction kept 6 bases outside the gene matches. CDR1 and CDR2 (germline): LGHNA, YNFKEQ. The CDR3 totals 17 residues. CDR3 bases: TGTGCCAGCAGCCAAGACGGGACAGGGGTGAAGAACTATGGCTACACCTTC. It is translated as CASSQDGTGVKNYGYTF.

V and J are TRBV20-1 and TRBJ2-1, with 12 nucleotides matching TRBD1. The CDR3 spans 14 residues. Germline CDR1 DFQATT, CDR2 SNEGSKA (reference sequence). V dropped 5 bases and J dropped 8; count of bases not matched to a gene: 7. The CDR3, as DNA: TGCAGTGCTTTCCGGGACAGGGGGCCGGATGAGCAGTTCTTC. Translated, it gives CSAFRDRGPDEQFF.

This clonotype was observed a few times. The chain carries TRBV3-1 and TRBJ2-7; D may be TRBD1 or TRBD2 (5 bases each). Per the germline V gene, CDR1 is LGHDT and CDR2 is YNNKEL (reference sequence). The CDR3 consists of 15 residues. V was trimmed by 1 base and J by 2 bases, leaving 12 bases between them. The CDR3 coding sequence is TGTGCCAGCAGCCAAGTCGGGACGGTGGCCTACGAGCAGTACTTC. Translated: CASSQVGTVAYEQYF.

CDR3 DNA sequence: TGTGCCAGCAGCCAAAAAGAGGGGGCAGATACGCAGTATTTT. Its protein is CASSQKEGADTQYF. The chain joins TRBV14 to TRBJ2-3, with D perhaps TRBD1 (6 bases). The V end was cut by 2 bases, the J end by 4 bases, with 10 bases between. CDR1 and CDR2 (germline): SGHDN, FVKESK. This CDR3 spans 14 amino acids.

This clonotype was seen a few times. The chain combines TRBV11-2 with TRBJ1-1, with D possibly TRBD1 on 6 matching bases. Germline CDR1 and CDR2: SGHAT and FQNNGV. This CDR3 is built from 12 residues. Deletions cut 5 bases from V and 11 bases from J, with 15 bases between. In DNA form, the CDR3 reads TGTGCCAGCAGCCCAGACAGGAATTCTGCTTTCTTT. This encodes CASSPDRNSAFF. Full variable domain (missing parts from reference TRBV11-2 and TRBJ1-1): EAGVAQSPRYKIIEKRQSVAFWCNPISGHATLYWYQQILGQGPKLLIQFQNNGVVDDSQLPKDRFSAERLKGVDSTLKIQPAKLEDSAVYLCASSPDRNSAFFGQGTRLTVV.

This rearrangement joins TRBV29-1 to TRBJ1-1; no definite D call. Germline CDR1 is SQVTM and CDR2 is ANQGSEA. The CDR3 totals 13 residues. With 7 bases removed from V and 3 bases from J, the gap between germline ends came to 15 bases. This CDR3 is CSALITPDTEAFF. CDR3 nucleotides: TGCAGCGCCCTTATCACTCCGGACACTGAAGCTTTCTTT.

The chain employs TRBV4-3 and TRBJ2-7; the match to TRBD2 covers 7 bases. The CDR3 is 15 amino acids. Germline V gene lookup returns CDR1 LGHNA and CDR2 YSLEER. Losses at the gene ends were 2 bases for V and 4 bases for J; bases not matched to a gene: 8. CDR3 protein: CASSQQSGDGYEQYF. The CDR3 coding sequence is TGCGCCAGCAGCCAACAAAGCGGGGATGGGTACGAGCAGTACTTC.

The gene calls are TRBV7-3 and TRBJ2-6; D call uncertain. Germline V gives CDR1 SGHTA, CDR2 FQGTGA. V was pared by 5 bases and J by 0 bases, with 14 bases between. There are 17 residues in the CDR3. The CDR3 nucleotides are TGTGCCAGCAGCCCCCAGGCAGGCCACTCTGGGGCCAACGTCCTGACTTTC. It is translated as CASSPQAGHSGANVLTF.

This clonotype occurred a few times. The gene calls are TRBV7-9 and TRBJ2-7, with no clear D. The CDR3 spans 16 residues. V was clipped by 8 bases and J by 0 bases, with 20 bases between them. From germline, CDR1 is SEHNR and CDR2 FQNEAQ (reference sequence). The CDR3 here is CASEFSLNQNSYEQYF. The CDR3 nucleotides are TGTGCCAGCGAGTTTTCCCTGAACCAAAACTCCTACGAGCAGTACTTC.

This clonotype has more than one count but fewer than ten. The chain couples TRBV10-3 to TRBJ1-1, with TRBD1 as a possible D gene (5 bases). The CDR3 contains 13 residues. Germline values: CDR1 ENHRY, CDR2 SYGVKD. V lost 6 bases and J 5 bases, leaving 13 bases between the germline ends. CDR3 amino acids: CAISEGGETEAFF. The DNA for the CDR3 is TGTGCCATCAGCGAGGGAGGGGAGACTGAAGCTTTCTTT.

This clonotype has only a few counts. V gene TRBV2 combines with J gene TRBJ1-5; a possible D gene is TRBD1 (6 bases). The CDR3 has 15 residues. The ends were cut back, 1 base at V and 7 bases at J, with 14 bases in the middle. CDR1 SNHLY and CDR2 FYNNEI come from the germline V gene. CDR3 residues: CASSEGGLRNQPQHF. CDR3 in DNA: TGTGCCAGCAGTGAAGGGGGGCTCCGAAACCAGCCCCAGCATTTT.

The chain is built from TRBV4-3 and TRBJ2-7; 7 positions match TRBD2. The germline CDR1 and CDR2 sequences are LGHNA and YSLEER. Trimming removed 4 bases from V and 5 bases from J; junction bases left unmatched: 8. The CDR3 runs 14 residues. The CDR3 here is CASSLGTNSNEQYF. Here the CDR3 DNA reads TGCGCCAGCAGCCTTGGGACTAACTCTAACGAGCAGTACTTC.

In its sample, this clonotype was seen a few times. An end of the junction does not agree with germline; a read error may underlie this. The J gene is TRBJ1-1, the V gene TRBV5-1; no clear D gene. This CDR3 contains 15 residues. Germline CDR1 and CDR2: SGHRS and YFSETQ. CDR3 loop: CASSLDLILNTGAFF. CDR3 nucleotide sequence: TGCGCCAGCAGCTTGGATCTGATACTGAACACTGGAGCTTTCTTT.

The V gene is TRBV12-3 or TRBV12-4, the J gene TRBJ1-5; a weak D match, TRBD1 (5 bases). V lost 7 bases to trimming and J lost 0 bases, with 16 bases between them. CDR3 length: 16 residues. In DNA, the CDR3 is TGTGCCAGCAACCTAGAGGGGCCGAATAGCAATCAGCCCCAGCATTTT. Translated, it gives CASNLEGPNSNQPQHF.

V and J are TRBV7-9 and TRBJ2-3; D gene ambiguous. Trimming cost V 3 bases and J 4 bases, with 11 bases left between them. The CDR3 sequence is 14 residues long. CDR1 is SEHNR, CDR2 FQNEAQ, per germline (reference sequence). The CDR3 here is CASSFNVMADTQYF. The CDR3 bases are TGTGCCAGCAGCTTTAACGTCATGGCAGATACGCAGTATTTT. Complete variable domain (other parts from reference TRBV7-9 and TRBJ2-3): DTGVSQNPRHKITKRGQNVTFRCDPISEHNRLYWYRQTLGQGPEFLTYFQNEAQLEKSRLLSDRFSAERPKGSFSTLEIQRTEQGDSAMYLCASSFNVMADTQYFGPGTRLTVL.

A few counts support this clonotype. The V and J genes are TRBV29-1 and TRBJ1-2; 10 nucleotides align to TRBD1. Unmatched junction bases numbered 5, after V lost 6 bases and J lost 7 bases. The CDR3 contains 12 residues. In germline, CDR1 is SQVTM, CDR2 ANQGSEA. CDR3 sequence reads: CSVPTGGRGYTF. CDR3 DNA: TGCAGCGTCCCGACAGGGGGCCGTGGCTACACCTTC.

The J gene is TRBJ1-2, the V gene TRBV5-1; D not certain. CDR3 length: 13 residues. The V end lost 7 bases, the J end lost 2 bases, and 12 bases lay between the germline ends. Germline lookup yields CDR1 SGHRS and CDR2 YFSETQ. CDR3 in amino acids: CASHLDPNYGYTF. Written as DNA, the CDR3 is TGCGCCAGCCACCTTGATCCCAACTATGGCTACACCTTC. Using reference TRBV5-1 and TRBJ1-2 for the parts outside the CDR3, the full variable domain is KAGVTQTPRYLIKTRGQQVTLSCSPISGHRSVSWYQQTPGQGLQFLFEYFSETQRNKGNFPGRFSGRQFSNSRSEMNVSTLELGDSALYLCASHLDPNYGYTFGSGTRLTVV.

The chain joins TRBV15 to TRBJ1-1; D remains unclear. Germline-derived CDR1 and CDR2 are LNHNV and YYDKDF (reference sequence). The CDR3 totals 13 residues. The V and J ends lost 6 bases and 4 bases respectively, with 12 bases between them. The CDR3 protein is CATSEGLSTEAFF. CDR3 coding DNA: TGTGCCACCAGTGAGGGCCTTTCCACTGAAGCTTTCTTT.

The J gene is TRBJ2-4, the V gene TRBV20-1; the match to TRBD1 covers 10 bases. The trim removed 3 bases at V and 9 bases at J, leaving 2 bases unmatched. The CDR3 length is 12 residues. Germline V gives CDR1 DFQATT, CDR2 SNEGSKA (reference sequence). CDR3 residues: CSASGDRGIQYF. Written as DNA, the CDR3 is TGCAGTGCTAGCGGGGACAGGGGCATTCAGTACTTC.

The chain uses TRBV6-5 and TRBJ2-1; 9 nucleotides agree with TRBD2. V gave up 2 bases and J gave up 0 bases; unmatched junction bases: 14. Germline-derived CDR1 and CDR2 are MNHEY and SVGAGI. The CDR3 length is 20 residues. CDR3 DNA sequence: TGTGCCAGCAGTTACGTTCGGGGTAGCGGGGGACCAAGCTCCTACAATGAGCAGTTCTTC. It yields the protein CASSYVRGSGGPSSYNEQFF.

V is TRBV7-2 and J is TRBJ1-5; weak D call: TRBD1 (5 bases). The CDR3 totals 15 residues. Germline V gene lookup returns CDR1 SGHTA and CDR2 FQGNSA. Trimming shortened V by 2 bases and J by 5 bases, and 13 bases separated the two germline ends. The chain's CDR3 is CASSLRGGRDQPQHF. CDR3 nucleotides: TGTGCCAGCAGCTTAAGGGGAGGTCGGGATCAGCCCCAGCATTTT.

This clonotype has only a few counts. The gene calls are TRBV29-1 and TRBJ2-5; D uncertain. The CDR3 has 12 amino acids. From germline, CDR1 is SQVTM and CDR2 ANQGSEA. V was shortened by 4 bases and J by 5 bases, with 11 bases between the two germline ends. Written as DNA, the CDR3 is TGCAGCGTTGGGTGGCGTCGTGAGACCCAGTACTTC. It specifies CSVGWRRETQYF.

This clonotype was detected once. J is TRBJ1-1 and V is TRBV20-1, with D possibly being TRBD1 (6 bases). The germline CDR1 and CDR2 sequences are DFQATT and SNEGSKA (reference sequence). V lost 5 bases and J lost 0, with 16 bases in between. There are 15 residues in the CDR3. This CDR3 is CSAGGQGLMNTEAFF. CDR3 nucleotide sequence: TGCAGTGCTGGGGGGCAGGGGCTAATGAACACTGAAGCTTTCTTT.

A single count supports this clonotype. The genes are TRBV20-1 and TRBJ2-1; 11 positions agree with TRBD2. The CDR3 contains 17 residues. Germline V gene data show CDR1 as DFQATT and CDR2 as SNEGSKA (reference sequence). V lost 1 base and J lost 4; bases outside the gene matches: 9. This chain's CDR3 is CSARGGLAGGLYNEQFF. CDR3 coding DNA: TGCAGTGCTAGAGGAGGGCTAGCGGGGGGACTATACAATGAGCAGTTCTTC.

The chain couples TRBV10-3 to TRBJ2-5; 12 nucleotides line up with TRBD1. Trimming cost V 0 bases and J 5 bases; bases outside gene matches: 4. The germline V gene encodes CDR1 ENHRY and CDR2 SYGVKD. The CDR3 totals 16 residues. The CDR3 loop is CAISESGTGGEETQYF. DNA for the CDR3: TGTGCCATCAGTGAGTCGGGGACAGGGGGCGAGGAGACCCAGTACTTC.

The CDR3 DNA is TGTGCCAGCAGGGTGGAGCAAGGGCCCCAGCATTTT. It translates to CASRVEQGPQHF. The chain uses TRBV2 and TRBJ1-5; D unclear. The germline gives CDR1 SNHLY, CDR2 FYNNEI. With 6 bases removed from V and 9 bases from J, the gap between germline ends came to 12 bases. The CDR3 sequence is 12 residues long.

A few counts support this clonotype. The chain links TRBV6-6 to TRBJ2-6; tentative D call: TRBD2 (7 bases). V dropped 1 base and J dropped 1 base, with 11 bases sitting between them. The CDR3 is 17 amino acids. Germline CDR1 reads MNHNY; CDR2 reads SVGAGI (reference sequence). The CDR3 is CASSYWGGASGANVLTF. The DNA of the CDR3 is TGTGCCAGCAGTTACTGGGGGGGGGCTTCTGGGGCCAACGTCCTGACTTTC.

This clonotype was found a few times. The rearrangement uses TRBV10-3 and TRBJ2-7; weak D call: TRBD1 (6 bases). The CDR3 sequence is 13 residues long. V lost 9 bases, J lost 5 bases, and 17 bases lay in between. Germline V CDR1 and CDR2: ENHRY, SYGVKD. This CDR3 reads CAMGLAGADEQYF. CDR3 DNA sequence: TGTGCCATGGGGCTAGCAGGGGCCGACGAGCAGTACTTC.